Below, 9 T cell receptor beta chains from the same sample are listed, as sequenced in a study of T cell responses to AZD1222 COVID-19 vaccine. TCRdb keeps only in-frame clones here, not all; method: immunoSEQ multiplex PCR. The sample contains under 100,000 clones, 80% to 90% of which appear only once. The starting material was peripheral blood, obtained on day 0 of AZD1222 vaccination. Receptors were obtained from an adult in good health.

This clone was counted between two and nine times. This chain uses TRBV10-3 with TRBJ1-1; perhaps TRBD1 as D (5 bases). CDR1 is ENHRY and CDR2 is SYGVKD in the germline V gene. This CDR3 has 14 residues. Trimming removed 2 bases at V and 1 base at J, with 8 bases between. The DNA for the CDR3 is TGTGCCATCAGTGAGGACAGAAAGAACACTGAAGCTTTCTTT. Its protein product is CAISEDRKNTEAFF.

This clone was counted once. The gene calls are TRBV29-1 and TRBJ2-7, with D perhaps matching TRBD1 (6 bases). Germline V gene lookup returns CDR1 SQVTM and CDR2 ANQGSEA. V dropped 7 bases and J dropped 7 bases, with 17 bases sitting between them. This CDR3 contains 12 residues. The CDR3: CSGRDTAGEQYF. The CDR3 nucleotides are TGCAGCGGCCGGGACACGGCGGGTGAGCAGTACTTC.

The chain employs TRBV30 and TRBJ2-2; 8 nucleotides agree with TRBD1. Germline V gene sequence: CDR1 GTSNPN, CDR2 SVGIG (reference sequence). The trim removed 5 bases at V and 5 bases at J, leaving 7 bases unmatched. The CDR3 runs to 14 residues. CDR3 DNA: TGTGCCTGGGAGACAGGGGTGGGAACCGGGGAGCTGTTTTTT. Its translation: CAWETGVGTGELFF. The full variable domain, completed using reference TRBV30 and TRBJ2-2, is SQTIHQWPATLVQPVGSPLSLECTVEGTSNPNLYWYRQAAGRGLQLLFYSVGIGQISSEVPQNLSASRPQDRQFILSSKKLLLSDSGFYLCAWETGVGTGELFFGEGSRLTVL.

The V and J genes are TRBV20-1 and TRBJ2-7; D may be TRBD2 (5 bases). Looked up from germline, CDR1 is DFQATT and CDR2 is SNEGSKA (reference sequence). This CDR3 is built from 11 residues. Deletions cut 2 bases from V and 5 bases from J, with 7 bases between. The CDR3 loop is CSARMGDEQYF. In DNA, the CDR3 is TGCAGTGCTAGAATGGGAGACGAGCAGTACTTC.

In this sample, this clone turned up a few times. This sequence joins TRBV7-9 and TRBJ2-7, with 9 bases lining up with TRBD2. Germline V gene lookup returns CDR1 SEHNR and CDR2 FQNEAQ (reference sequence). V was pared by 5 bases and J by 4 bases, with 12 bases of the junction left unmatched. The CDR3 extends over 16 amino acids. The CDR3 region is CASSRSISGSVYEQYF. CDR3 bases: TGTGCCAGCAGCAGATCAATTAGCGGGAGTGTATACGAGCAGTACTTC. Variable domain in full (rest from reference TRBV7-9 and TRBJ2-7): DTGVSQNPRHKITKRGQNVTFRCDPISEHNRLYWYRQTLGQGPEFLTYFQNEAQLEKSRLLSDRFSAERPKGSFSTLEIQRTEQGDSAMYLCASSRSISGSVYEQYFGPGTRLTVT.

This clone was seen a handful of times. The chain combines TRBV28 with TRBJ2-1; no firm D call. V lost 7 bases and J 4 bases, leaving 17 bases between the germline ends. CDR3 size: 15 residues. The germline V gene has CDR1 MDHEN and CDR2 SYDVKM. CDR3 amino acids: CASTIGGRIYNEQFF. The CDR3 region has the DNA TGTGCCAGCACCATCGGCGGACGAATTTACAATGAGCAGTTCTTC.

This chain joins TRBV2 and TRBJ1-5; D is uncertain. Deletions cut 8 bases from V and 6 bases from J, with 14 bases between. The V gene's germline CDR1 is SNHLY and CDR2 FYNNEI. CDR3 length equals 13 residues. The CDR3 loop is CASGPLDGQPQHF. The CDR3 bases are TGTGCCAGCGGCCCGTTAGATGGTCAGCCCCAGCATTTT.

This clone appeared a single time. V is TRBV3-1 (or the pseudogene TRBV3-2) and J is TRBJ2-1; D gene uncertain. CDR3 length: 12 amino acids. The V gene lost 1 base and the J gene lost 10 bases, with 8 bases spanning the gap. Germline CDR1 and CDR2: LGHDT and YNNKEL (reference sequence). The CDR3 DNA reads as TGTGCCAGCAGCCAAGTTCTGCGGGAGCAGTTCTTC. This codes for CASSQVLREQFF.

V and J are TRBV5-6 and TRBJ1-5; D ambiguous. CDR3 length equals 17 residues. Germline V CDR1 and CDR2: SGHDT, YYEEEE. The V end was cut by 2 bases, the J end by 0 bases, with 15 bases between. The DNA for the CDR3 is TGTGCCAGCAGCTTAAGGGTCGGATCCTATAGCAATCAGCCCCAGCATTTT. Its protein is CASSLRVGSYSNQPQHF.